The clone carrying this T cell receptor beta chain was observed once. Authors' data handling: Researchers report that nucleated cell counts were estimated from reference gene primer amplification. Clones were read by immunoSEQ multiplex PCR, and TCRdb kept only the in-frame ones, dropping some. V, J and clone size are those of that table, while D and trimming were read from the DNA. The sample lists under 130,000 clones; 80% to 90% were seen once. These data are taken from a study of blood T cell repertoires in COVID-19. Across the study: Acute-phase and convalescent COVID-19 samples originated in the United States, Italy and Spain.

V lost 0 bases, J lost 4 bases, and 12 bases lay in between. The CDR3 is 15 residues long. Looked up from germline, CDR1 is SGDLS and CDR2 is YYNGEE. The clonotype originates from a human donor in a cohort sampled during active COVID-19. The chain recombines TRBV9 with TRBJ2-3, with D possibly matching TRBD1 (5 bases). The sequenced sample was peripheral blood. CDR3 sequence (DNA): TGTGCCAGCAGCGTAGAAGGGGCTGGGCCAGATACGCAGTATTTT. Translated, it gives CASSVEGAGPDTQYF.